Given below is one T cell receptor (beta chain) in context. Data came from immunoSEQ multiplex PCR; TCRdb stores just in-frame clones and leaves some out. The table records some 6,800 clones, approximately 86% of them present only once. The entry originates in a study of PD-1 blockade in classical Hodgkin lymphoma. Each of the patients experienced relapse following autologous stem cell transplantation, and their brentuximab vedotin exposure differed. CDR3 length: 13 amino acids. V lost 5 bases and J lost 4, with 10 bases in between. Germline V lookup: CDR1 LNHNV, CDR2 YYDKDF (reference sequence). This sequence was found in a human donor with classical Hodgkin lymphoma. The source was peripheral blood mononuclear cells (PBMCs), collected before the second cycle of nivolumab. V gene TRBV15 combines with J gene TRBJ2-3; D gene ambiguous. In DNA, the CDR3 is TGTGCCACCAGCCGTCGACTTTCAGATACGCAGTATTTT. Translation gives CATSRRLSDTQYF.